Each of the 20 T cell receptor beta chains below was sequenced from the same sample in a study of hypomethylating agent response in myelodysplastic syndrome. Clones were read by immunoSEQ multiplex PCR, and TCRdb kept only the in-frame ones, dropping some. The sample records some 5,900 clones, around 90% being singletons. Sequenced here: bone marrow, sampled before or after starting hypomethylating agent treatment for myelodysplastic syndrome (not recorded which). These receptors all stem from a human donor with myelodysplastic syndrome.

V is TRBV6-1 and J is TRBJ2-7; TRBD1 matches 8 bases. This CDR3 region has 14 residues. The V gene end was trimmed by 6 bases and the J gene end by 2 bases; junction bases not matched to a gene: 6. Germline V lookup: CDR1 MNHNS, CDR2 SASEGT. CDR3 coding DNA: TGTGCCAGCAGCGCCAGGACAGGGCCCTACGAGCAGTACGTC. Translating it yields CASSARTGPYEQYV.

The rearrangement uses TRBV7-9 and TRBJ2-7; D could derive from TRBD1 or TRBD2 (5 bases each). Germline-derived CDR1 and CDR2 are SEHNR and FQNEAQ (reference sequence). The CDR3 is 13 amino acids. Trimming shortened V by 5 bases and J by 2 bases, and 10 bases separated the two germline ends. The CDR3: CASSRGGTYEQYF. The CDR3 bases are TGTGCCAGCAGCCGGGGCGGAACCTACGAGCAGTACTTC.

The V gene is TRBV6-1, the J gene TRBJ2-5, with D perhaps TRBD2 (5 bases). Trimming stripped 6 bases from V and 5 bases from J, with 7 bases between. The CDR3 runs 11 residues. Germline CDR1 reads MNHNS; CDR2 reads SASEGT. CDR3 sequence reads: CASRLGETQYF. CDR3 nucleotides: TGTGCCAGCAGACTAGGGGAGACCCAGTACTTC.

The CDR3 loop is CASSPKGESDTQYF. The CDR3 bases are TGTGCCAGCAGCCCAAAGGGGGAGTCAGATACGCAGTATTTT. The rearrangement joins TRBV21-1 to TRBJ2-3; the DNA was not compared with TRBD1, the D call given in the table. TRBV21-1 is a recognized pseudogene. The CDR3 totals 14 residues.

The J gene is TRBJ2-5, the V gene TRBV11-2; 8 bases align to TRBD2. The germline V gene has CDR1 SGHAT and CDR2 FQNNGV. The CDR3 has 13 amino acids. Germline trimming cut 5 bases from V and 2 bases from J; bases unmatched to any gene: 1. CDR3 nucleotides: TGTGCCAGCAGCCGCGGGGGGCAAGAGACCCAGTACTTC. Residues: CASSRGGQETQYF.

The chain joins TRBV15 to TRBJ1-2; the D gene is possibly TRBD1 (5 bases). The CDR3 has 16 residues. Trimming shortened V by 1 base and J by 0 bases, and 12 bases separated the two germline ends. Germline CDR1 is LNHNV and CDR2 is YYDKDF (reference sequence). DNA for the CDR3: TGTGCCACCAGCAGAGGTGCCAGGGCCCCTAACTATGGCTACACCTTC. This sequence encodes CATSRGARAPNYGYTF.

The chain uses TRBV7-2 and TRBJ2-4; possible D gene TRBD2, 5 bases. This CDR3 is built from 16 residues. Per germline, CDR1 SGHTA and CDR2 FQGNSA. Trimming took off 1 base at V and 3 bases at J, with 13 bases between the two ends. In nucleotides, the CDR3 is TGTGCCAGCAGCTTAGGAGGGAGCCTCGACAAAAACATTCAGTACTTC. Translating it yields CASSLGGSLDKNIQYF.

CDR3 in amino acids: CASSHSRAEAFF. As DNA, the CDR3 is TGTGCCAGCAGCCACTCCAGGGCTGAAGCTTTCTTT. The chain links TRBV6-5 to TRBJ1-1, with D possibly being TRBD1 (5 bases). CDR1 MNHEY and CDR2 SVGAGI come from the germline V gene. This CDR3 has 12 residues. The V end lost 6 bases, the J end lost 6 bases, and 11 bases lay between the germline ends.

The gene calls are TRBV29-1 and TRBJ1-1, with D tentatively TRBD1 (6 bases). Trimming took 7 bases from V and 4 from J, leaving 10 bases between them. The germline V gene has CDR1 SQVTM and CDR2 ANQGSEA. The CDR3 covers 11 residues. CDR3 in amino acids: CSGKGGTEAFF. CDR3 DNA sequence: TGCAGCGGGAAGGGGGGCACTGAAGCTTTCTTT.

The CDR3 bases are TGCGCCAGCAGCCGCGGGGGGGAGGTGAGGAATGAGCAGTTCTTC. Encoded protein: CASSRGGEVRNEQFF. The rearrangement uses TRBV4-3 and TRBJ2-1, with 9 bases aligning to TRBD2. J gave up 7 bases and V 4 bases, and 8 bases lay outside the gene matches. CDR3 size: 15 residues. Germline V gene data show CDR1 as LGHNA and CDR2 as YSLEER.

As regards this clone: At one boundary the junction diverges from the germline segment, which might be a read error. This chain connects TRBV5-5 to TRBJ1-1; the match to TRBD1 covers 7 bases. Germline lookup yields CDR1 SGHKS and CDR2 YYEKEE (reference sequence). This CDR3 region has 11 residues. DNA of the CDR3: TGTGCCAGCAGCTTGGCCGGGACAGTGTCCTTT. It codes for CASSLAGTVSF.

J is TRBJ2-5 and V is TRBV9, with 8 positions matching TRBD2. Germline-derived CDR1 and CDR2 are SGDLS and YYNGEE. V trimming: 0 bases; J trimming: 4 bases; junction bases outside the gene matches: 8. This CDR3 is built from 16 residues. The CDR3 DNA reads as TGTGCCAGCAGCGTAGGGGCGGGGGGCCGCGGAGAGACCCAGTACTTC. Translated: CASSVGAGGRGETQYF.

The chain carries TRBV11-2 and TRBJ2-5; D is unclear. Germline lookup yields CDR1 SGHAT and CDR2 FQNNGV. CDR3 size: 17 residues. With 2 bases removed from V and 1 base from J, the gap between germline ends came to 17 bases. The CDR3 nucleotides are TGTGCCAGCAGCTTAACTTGGGCACTAAGGGCCCAAGAGACCCAGTACTTC. It encodes CASSLTWALRAQETQYF.

The chain employs TRBV30 and TRBJ1-2, with TRBD1 matching 7 bases. V lost 5 bases and J lost 4; bases outside the gene matches: 4. Germline V gives CDR1 GTSNPN, CDR2 SVGIG (reference sequence). The CDR3 spans 12 residues. The CDR3 region is CAWGDSTYGYTF. For the CDR3, the DNA is TGTGCCTGGGGGGACAGCACCTATGGCTACACCTTC.

This rearrangement joins TRBV4-1 to TRBJ2-3; no clear D gene. The germline gives CDR1 MGHRA, CDR2 YSYEKL. V lost 1 base to trimming and J lost 1 base, with 15 bases between them. The CDR3 sequence is 17 residues long. The CDR3 spells CASSQAKGIRGTDTQYF. DNA of the CDR3: TGCGCCAGCAGCCAAGCAAAAGGAATACGGGGCACAGATACGCAGTATTTT.

The rearrangement joins TRBV5-1 to TRBJ2-1, with D tentatively TRBD2 (6 bases). Trimming cost V 4 bases and J 7 bases, with 15 bases left between them. The CDR3 contains 14 residues. Looked up from germline, CDR1 is SGHRS and CDR2 is YFSETQ. CDR3 in DNA: TGCGCCAGCAGCCCTACAGCTGGAGGGAATGAGCAGTTCTTC. This encodes CASSPTAGGNEQFF.

This clone has a handful of counts. V usage is TRBV7-2 and J usage is TRBJ2-2; D is possibly TRBD1 (6 bases). This CDR3 spans 15 amino acids. Trimming pared 1 base from V and 3 bases from J, leaving 9 bases between. Germline V gene data show CDR1 as SGHTA and CDR2 as FQGNSA. The CDR3 is CASSLGPGDTGELFF. For the CDR3, the DNA is TGTGCCAGCAGCTTAGGCCCAGGGGACACCGGGGAGCTGTTTTTT.

The V gene is TRBV4-1, the J gene TRBJ1-5, with TRBD1 identical over 11 bases. This CDR3 has 20 residues. Germline V gene sequence: CDR1 MGHRA, CDR2 YSYEKL. The V gene end was trimmed by 3 bases and the J gene end by 1 base; junction bases not matched to a gene: 14. The CDR3 is CASSQGTGQGALGSNQPQHF. CDR3 nucleotides: TGCGCCAGCAGCCAGGGAACCGGACAGGGGGCATTAGGAAGCAATCAGCCCCAGCATTTT.

The sample holds one count of this clone. V is TRBV10-3 and J is TRBJ1-2; tentatively, D is TRBD1 (6 bases). The V end lost 4 bases, the J end lost 5 bases, and 17 bases lay between the germline ends. Germline-derived CDR1 and CDR2 are ENHRY and SYGVKD. The CDR3 extends over 15 amino acids. This CDR3 is CAISGSPTGVYGYTF. The CDR3 DNA follows: TGTGCCATCAGTGGTTCGCCGACAGGAGTTTATGGCTACACCTTC.

V usage is TRBV5-8 and J usage is TRBJ1-5; 8 bases line up with TRBD1. Looked up from germline, CDR1 is SGHTS and CDR2 is YDEGEE. The CDR3 is 16 amino acids. With 3 bases clipped from V and 3 bases from J, the junction kept 8 bases outside the gene matches. The CDR3 sequence: CASSSDRGPLNQPQHF. CDR3 DNA sequence: TGTGCCAGCAGCTCTGACAGGGGACCCCTCAATCAGCCCCAGCATTTT. Combining the CDR3 with reference TRBV5-8 and TRBJ1-5 gives the whole variable domain EAGVTQSPTHLIKTRGQQATLRCSPISGHTSVYWYQQALGLGLQFLLWYDEGEERNRGNFPPRFSGRQFPNYSSELNVNALELEDSALYLCASSSDRGPLNQPQHFGDGTRLSIL.